The text below deals with one T cell receptor (beta chain). The antigen is not known. The data are from a study of cytomegalovirus exposure and HLA in healthy donors. Whole-study findings and limits: Another analysis was done later, and it associated roughly 15,000 TCR beta sequences with HLA alleles at 0.05 false discovery rate. Later analysis placed DRB1 highest and HLA-C lowest in TCR association rates, which differed by HLA locus.

The PCR ran on 60 Vbeta and 13 Jbeta primers. Generated by immunoSEQ multiplex PCR, the TCRdb table keeps only in-frame clones and is missing some. The sample lists 170,000 or so clones, roughly 86% occurring once. Germline V gives CDR1 SGHNT, CDR2 YENEEA. Trimming removed 4 bases at V and 8 bases at J, with 17 bases between. The CDR3 contains 14 residues. The V gene is TRBV11-3, the J gene TRBJ1-2; the D is unclear. Sequences were obtained from PBMCs. This TCR was recovered from a girl under 18 in good health and CMV-seropositive. The CDR3 DNA reads TGTGCCAGCAGCTACTCCGGGAATTCGGGAGGCTACACCTTC. It translates to CASSYSGNSGGYTF.